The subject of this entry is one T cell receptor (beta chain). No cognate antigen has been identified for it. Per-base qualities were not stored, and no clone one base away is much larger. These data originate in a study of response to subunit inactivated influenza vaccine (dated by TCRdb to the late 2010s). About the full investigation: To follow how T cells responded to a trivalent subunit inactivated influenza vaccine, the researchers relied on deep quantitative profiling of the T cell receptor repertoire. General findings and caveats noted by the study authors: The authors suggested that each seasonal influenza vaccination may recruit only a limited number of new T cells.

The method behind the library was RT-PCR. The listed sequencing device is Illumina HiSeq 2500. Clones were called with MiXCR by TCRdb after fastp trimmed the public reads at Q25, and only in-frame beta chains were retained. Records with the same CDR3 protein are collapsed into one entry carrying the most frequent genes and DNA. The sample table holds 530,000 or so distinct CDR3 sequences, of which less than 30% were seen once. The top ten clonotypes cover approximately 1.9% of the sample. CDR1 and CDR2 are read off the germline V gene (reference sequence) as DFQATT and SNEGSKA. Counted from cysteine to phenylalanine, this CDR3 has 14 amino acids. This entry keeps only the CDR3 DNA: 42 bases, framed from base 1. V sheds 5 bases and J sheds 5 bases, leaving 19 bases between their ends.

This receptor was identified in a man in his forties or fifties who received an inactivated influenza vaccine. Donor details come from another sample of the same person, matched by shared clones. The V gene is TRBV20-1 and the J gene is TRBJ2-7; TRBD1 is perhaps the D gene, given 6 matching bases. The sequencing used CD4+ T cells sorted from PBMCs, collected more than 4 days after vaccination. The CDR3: CSAPKSQGQDEQYF. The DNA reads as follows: TGCAGTGCTCCAAAAAGCCAGGGGCAAGACGAGCAGTACTTC.